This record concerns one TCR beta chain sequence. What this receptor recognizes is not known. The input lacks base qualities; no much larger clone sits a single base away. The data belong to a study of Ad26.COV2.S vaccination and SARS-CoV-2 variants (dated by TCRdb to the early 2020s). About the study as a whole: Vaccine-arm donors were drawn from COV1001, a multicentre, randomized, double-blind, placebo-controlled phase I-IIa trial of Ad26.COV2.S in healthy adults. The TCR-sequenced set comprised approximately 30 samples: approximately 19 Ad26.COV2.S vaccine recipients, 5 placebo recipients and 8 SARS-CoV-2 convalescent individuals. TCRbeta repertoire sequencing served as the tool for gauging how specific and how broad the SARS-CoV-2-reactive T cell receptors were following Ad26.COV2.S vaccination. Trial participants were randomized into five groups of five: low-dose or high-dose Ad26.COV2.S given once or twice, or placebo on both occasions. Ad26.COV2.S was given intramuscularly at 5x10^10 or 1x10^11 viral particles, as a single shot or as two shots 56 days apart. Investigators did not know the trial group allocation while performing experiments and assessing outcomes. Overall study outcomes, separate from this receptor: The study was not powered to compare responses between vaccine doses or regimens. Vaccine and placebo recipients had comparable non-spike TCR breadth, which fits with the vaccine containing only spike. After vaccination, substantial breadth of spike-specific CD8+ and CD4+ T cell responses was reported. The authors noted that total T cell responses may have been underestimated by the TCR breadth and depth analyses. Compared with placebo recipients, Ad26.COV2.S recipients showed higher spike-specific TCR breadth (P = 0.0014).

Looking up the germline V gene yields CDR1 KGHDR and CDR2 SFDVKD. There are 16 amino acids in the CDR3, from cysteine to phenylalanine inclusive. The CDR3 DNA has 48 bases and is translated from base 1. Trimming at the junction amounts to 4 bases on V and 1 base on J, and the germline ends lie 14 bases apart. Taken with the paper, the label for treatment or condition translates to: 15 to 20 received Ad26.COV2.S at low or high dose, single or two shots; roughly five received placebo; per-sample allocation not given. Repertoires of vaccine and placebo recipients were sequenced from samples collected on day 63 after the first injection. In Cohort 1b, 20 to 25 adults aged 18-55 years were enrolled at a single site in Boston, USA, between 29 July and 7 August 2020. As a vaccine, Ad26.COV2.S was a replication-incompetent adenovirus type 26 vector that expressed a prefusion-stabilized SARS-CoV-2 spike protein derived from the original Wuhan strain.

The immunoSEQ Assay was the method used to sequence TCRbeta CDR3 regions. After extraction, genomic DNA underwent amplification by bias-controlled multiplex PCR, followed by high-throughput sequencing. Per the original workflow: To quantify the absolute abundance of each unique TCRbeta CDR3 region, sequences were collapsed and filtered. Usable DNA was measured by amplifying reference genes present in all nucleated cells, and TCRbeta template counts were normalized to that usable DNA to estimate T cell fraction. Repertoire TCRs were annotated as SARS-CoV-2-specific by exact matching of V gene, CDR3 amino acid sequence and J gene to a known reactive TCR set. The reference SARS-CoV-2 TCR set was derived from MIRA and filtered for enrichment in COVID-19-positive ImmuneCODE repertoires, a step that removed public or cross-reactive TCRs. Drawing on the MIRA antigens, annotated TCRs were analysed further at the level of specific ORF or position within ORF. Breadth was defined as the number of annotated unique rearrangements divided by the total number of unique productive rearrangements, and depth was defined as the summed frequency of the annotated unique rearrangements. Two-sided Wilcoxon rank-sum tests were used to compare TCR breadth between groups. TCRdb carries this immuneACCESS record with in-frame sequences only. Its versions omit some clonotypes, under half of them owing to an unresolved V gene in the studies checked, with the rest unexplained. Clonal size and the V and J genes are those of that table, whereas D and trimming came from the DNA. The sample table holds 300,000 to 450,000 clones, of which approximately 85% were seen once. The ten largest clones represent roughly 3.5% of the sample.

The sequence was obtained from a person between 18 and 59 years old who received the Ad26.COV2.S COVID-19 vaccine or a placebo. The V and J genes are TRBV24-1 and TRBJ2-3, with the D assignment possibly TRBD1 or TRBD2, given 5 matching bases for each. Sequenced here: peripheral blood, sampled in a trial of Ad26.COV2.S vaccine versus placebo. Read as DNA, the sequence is TGTGCCACCAGTGACCTGGGGGAGAGGGGCACAGATACGCAGTATTTT. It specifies CATSDLGERGTDTQYF.